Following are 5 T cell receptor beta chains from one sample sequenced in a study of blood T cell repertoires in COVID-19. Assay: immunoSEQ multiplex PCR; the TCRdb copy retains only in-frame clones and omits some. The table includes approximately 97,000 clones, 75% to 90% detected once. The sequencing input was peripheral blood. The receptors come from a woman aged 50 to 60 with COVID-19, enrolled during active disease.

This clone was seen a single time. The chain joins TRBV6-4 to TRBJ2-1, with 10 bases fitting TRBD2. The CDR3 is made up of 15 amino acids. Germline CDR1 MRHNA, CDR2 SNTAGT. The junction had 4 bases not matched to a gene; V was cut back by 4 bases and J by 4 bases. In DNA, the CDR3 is TGTGCCAGCAGTGTGCTAGCGGGGGAATACAATGAGCAGTTCTTC. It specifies CASSVLAGEYNEQFF.

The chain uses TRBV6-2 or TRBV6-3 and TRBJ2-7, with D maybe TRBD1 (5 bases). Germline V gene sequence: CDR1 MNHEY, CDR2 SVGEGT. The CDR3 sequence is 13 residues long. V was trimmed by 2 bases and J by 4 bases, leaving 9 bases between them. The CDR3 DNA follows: TGTGCCAGCAGTTACAGACAGAGTTACGAGCAGTACTTC. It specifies CASSYRQSYEQYF.

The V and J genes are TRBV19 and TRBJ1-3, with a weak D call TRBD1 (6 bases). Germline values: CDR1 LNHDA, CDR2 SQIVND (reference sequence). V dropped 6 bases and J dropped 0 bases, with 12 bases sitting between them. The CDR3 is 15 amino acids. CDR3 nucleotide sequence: TGTGCCAGTAGAGAAACAGGGAGCTCTGGAAACACCATATATTTT. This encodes CASRETGSSGNTIYF.

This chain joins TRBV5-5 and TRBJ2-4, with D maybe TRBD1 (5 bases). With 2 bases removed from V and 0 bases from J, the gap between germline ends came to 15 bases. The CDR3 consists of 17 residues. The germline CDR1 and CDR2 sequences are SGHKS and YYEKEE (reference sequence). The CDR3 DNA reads TGTGCCAGCAGCTTCCCGTTTTATAGGGGAGCCAAAAACATTCAGTACTTC. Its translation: CASSFPFYRGAKNIQYF.

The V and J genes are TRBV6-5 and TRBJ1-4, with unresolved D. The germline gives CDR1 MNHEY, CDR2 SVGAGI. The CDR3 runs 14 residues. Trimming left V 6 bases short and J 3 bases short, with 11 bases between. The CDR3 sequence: CASRPPRPNEKLFF. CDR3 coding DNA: TGTGCCAGCAGGCCGCCCAGGCCTAATGAAAAACTGTTTTTT.